The entry that follows covers one T cell receptor (beta chain) sequence. Antigen: not known. The sample originates from a study of shared clonotypes between healthy human individuals. The wider study: The cohort comprised a couple of women and a few men. Their ages spanned 18 to 49 years. Plates per donor: three CD4 naive, three CD4 memory, two CD8 naive, one CD8 memory. Study-level points and caveats: How much donors shared clonotypes was expected to be affected by sequencing depth. Clonotypes not shared had lower generation probabilities than those common to all four donors.

Sequencing used immunoSEQ multiplex PCR; TCRdb keeps in-frame clones, though not all of them. This sample has about 2 million clones, with about 95% found just once. As defined, naive CD8 cells were CD45RO-negative and positively selected for CCR7, with terminally differentiated effector memory CD45RA+ cells excluded. Sequencing was done on a sample of naive CD8+ T cells sorted from blood. This clonotype was sampled from a man younger than 35 in good health.

The CDR3 is CASSLDWGRDHSGNTIYF. CDR3 in DNA: TGCGCCAGCAGCCTAGACTGGGGCAGGGACCACTCTGGAAACACCATATATTTT. The chain is built from TRBV5-1 and TRBJ1-3, with D perhaps TRBD1 (5 bases). CDR1 and CDR2 (germline): SGHRS, YFSETQ. The CDR3 is made up of 18 amino acids. The ends were cut back, 4 bases at V and 0 bases at J, with 20 bases in the middle.